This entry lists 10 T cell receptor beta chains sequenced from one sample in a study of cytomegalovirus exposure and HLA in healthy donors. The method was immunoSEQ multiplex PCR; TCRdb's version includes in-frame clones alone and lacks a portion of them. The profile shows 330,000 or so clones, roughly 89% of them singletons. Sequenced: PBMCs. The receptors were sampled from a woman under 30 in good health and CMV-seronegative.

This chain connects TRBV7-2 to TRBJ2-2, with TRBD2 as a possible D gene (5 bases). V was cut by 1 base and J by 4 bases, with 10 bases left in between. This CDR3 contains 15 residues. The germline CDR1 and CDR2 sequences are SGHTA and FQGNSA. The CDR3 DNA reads TGTGCCAGCAGCTTAGAGTTCCGGGGCACCGGGGAGCTGTTTTTT. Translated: CASSLEFRGTGELFF.

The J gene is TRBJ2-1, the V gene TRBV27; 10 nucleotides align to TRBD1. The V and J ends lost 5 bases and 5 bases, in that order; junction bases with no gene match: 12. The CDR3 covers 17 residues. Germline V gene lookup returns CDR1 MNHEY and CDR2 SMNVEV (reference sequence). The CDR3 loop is CASSPSRTGGNDNEQFF. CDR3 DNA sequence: TGTGCCAGCAGTCCTTCCCGGACAGGGGGGAATGACAATGAGCAGTTCTTC.

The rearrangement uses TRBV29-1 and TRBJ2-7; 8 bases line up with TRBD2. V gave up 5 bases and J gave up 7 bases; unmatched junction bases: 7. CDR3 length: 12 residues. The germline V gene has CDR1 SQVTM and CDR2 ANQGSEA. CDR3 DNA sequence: TGCAGCGTTCAAGCGGGAGTTGGGGAGCAGTACTTC. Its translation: CSVQAGVGEQYF.

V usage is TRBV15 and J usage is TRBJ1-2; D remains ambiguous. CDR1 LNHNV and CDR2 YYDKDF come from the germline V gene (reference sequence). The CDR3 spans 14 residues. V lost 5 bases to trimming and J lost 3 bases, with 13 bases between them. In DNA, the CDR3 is TGTGCCACCAGCCCCCACGGGGAGGACTATGGCTACACCTTC. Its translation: CATSPHGEDYGYTF.

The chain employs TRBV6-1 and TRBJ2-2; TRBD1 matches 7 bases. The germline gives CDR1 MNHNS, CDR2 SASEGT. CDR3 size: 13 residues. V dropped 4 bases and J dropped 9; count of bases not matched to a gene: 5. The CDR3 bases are TGTGCCAGCAGTGTAAAGGACAGGAGGGAGCTGTTTTTT. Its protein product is CASSVKDRRELFF.

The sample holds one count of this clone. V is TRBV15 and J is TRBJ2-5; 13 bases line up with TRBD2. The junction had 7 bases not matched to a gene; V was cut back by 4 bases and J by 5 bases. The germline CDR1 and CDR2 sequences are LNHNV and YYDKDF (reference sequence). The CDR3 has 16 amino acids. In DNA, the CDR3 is TGTGCCACCAGCAACGGACTAGCGGGAGTAGGGGAGACCCAGTACTTC. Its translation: CATSNGLAGVGETQYF.

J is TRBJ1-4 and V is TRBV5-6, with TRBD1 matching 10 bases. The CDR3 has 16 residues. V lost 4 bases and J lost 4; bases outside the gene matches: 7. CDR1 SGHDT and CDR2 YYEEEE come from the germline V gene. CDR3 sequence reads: CASSQLGTGDNEKLFF. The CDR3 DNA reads TGTGCCAGCAGCCAGCTCGGGACAGGGGATAATGAAAAACTGTTTTTT. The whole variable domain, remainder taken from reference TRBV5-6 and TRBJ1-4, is DAGVTQSPTHLIKTRGQQVTLRCSPKSGHDTVSWYQQALGQGPQFIFQYYEEEERQRGNFPDRFSGHQFPNYSSELNVNALLLGDSALYLCASSQLGTGDNEKLFFGSGTQLSVL.

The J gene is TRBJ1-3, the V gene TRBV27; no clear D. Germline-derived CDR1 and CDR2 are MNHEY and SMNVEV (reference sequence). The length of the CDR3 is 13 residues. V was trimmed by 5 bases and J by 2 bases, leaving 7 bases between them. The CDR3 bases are TGTGCCAGCAGTATGGGAGCTGGAAACACCATATATTTT. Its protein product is CASSMGAGNTIYF.

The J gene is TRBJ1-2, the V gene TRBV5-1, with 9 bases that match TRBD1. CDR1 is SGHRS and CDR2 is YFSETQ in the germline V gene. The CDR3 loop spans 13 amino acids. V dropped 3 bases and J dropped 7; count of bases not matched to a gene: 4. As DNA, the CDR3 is TGCGCCAGCAGCTGGGGACAGGGCGGTGGCTACACCTTC. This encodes CASSWGQGGGYTF.

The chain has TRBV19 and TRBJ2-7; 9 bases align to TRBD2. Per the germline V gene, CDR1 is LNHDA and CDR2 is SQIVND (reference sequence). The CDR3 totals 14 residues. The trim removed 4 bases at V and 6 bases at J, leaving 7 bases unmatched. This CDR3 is CASSSPGTSSEQYF. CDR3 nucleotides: TGTGCCAGTAGTAGCCCCGGGACTAGCTCCGAGCAGTACTTC. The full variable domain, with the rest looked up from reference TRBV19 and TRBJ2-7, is DGGITQSPKYLFRKEGQNVTLSCEQNLNHDAMYWYRQDPGQGLRLIYYSQIVNDFQKGDIAEGYSVSREKKESFPLTVTSAQKNPTAFYLCASSSPGTSSEQYFGPGTRLTVT.